This T cell receptor beta chain was captured in a study of T cell changes during pregnancy in multiple sclerosis. The protocol was immunoSEQ multiplex PCR, while the TCRdb copy is restricted to in-frame clones and leaves out a portion. The sample records tens of thousands of clones, approximately 92% being singletons. CDR1 and CDR2 from the germline V gene are SGHTA and FQGTGA. The CDR3 length is 11 residues. The ends were cut back, 5 bases at V and 7 bases at J, with 5 bases in the middle. The source material was CD4+ T cells from peripheral blood mononuclear cells, sampled in the third trimester of pregnancy. The clonotype originates from a female donor with multiple sclerosis, enrolled in a pregnancy study. The V gene is TRBV7-3, the J gene TRBJ2-2; D perhaps matches TRBD2 (5 bases). For the CDR3, the DNA is TGTGCCAGCAGCGGGAGCGGGGAGCTGTTTTTT. Its translation: CASSGSGELFF.